Reported below is one TCR beta chain. Antigen unknown. These data come from a study of CD8 T cells in Susac syndrome. Negative isolation was applied to CD8+ and CD4+ T cells, and FACS enrichment was applied to TEMRA cells. CDR3 size: 13 residues. CDR1 is MNHEY and CDR2 is SMNVEV in the germline V gene (reference sequence). V lost 0 bases and J 8 bases, leaving 8 bases between the germline ends. The RNA input was 0.5 to 1 ug, and it was reverse transcribed with random hexamers. Amplification of the TCR beta CDR3 was carried out by immunoSEQ multiplex PCR, which spanned a total of 54 Vbeta and 13 Jbeta segments. Each CDR3 protein is one row after TCRdb ran MiXCR on the immunoSEQ multiplex PCR reads. The profile shows some 170,000 distinct CDR3 sequences, approximately 93% of them singletons. Study-level points and caveats: Only a relatively small number of individuals were included in the TCR sequencing and HLA analysis.

The source of this sequence is a human donor with multiple sclerosis. The V gene is TRBV27, the J gene TRBJ2-1; D is ambiguous. Sequenced sample: CD4+ T cells from PBMCs. The CDR3 spells CASSLSGRHEQFF. CDR3 nucleotide sequence: TGTGCCAGCAGTTTATCCGGCAGACATGAGCAGTTCTTC.